This T cell receptor beta chain was sequenced for a study of blood T cell repertoires in COVID-19. CDR3 length: 11 residues. V lost 7 bases and J 3 bases, leaving 6 bases between the germline ends. The germline V gene has CDR1 MNHEY and CDR2 SVGAGI. Sequencing used immunoSEQ multiplex PCR; TCRdb keeps in-frame clones, though not all of them. The table shows about 120,000 clones, with around three quarters occurring only once. The sequenced sample was peripheral blood. The receptor's source is a woman of 80 years or more with acute or convalescent COVID-19. The chain joins TRBV6-5 to TRBJ1-1; D gene ambiguous. DNA for the CDR3: TGTGCCAGCAAAGACTACACTGAAGCTTTCTTT. Protein sequence: CASKDYTEAFF.